This T cell receptor beta chain appears in the sequencing data of a study of T cell responses to AZD1222 COVID-19 vaccine. The method was immunoSEQ multiplex PCR; TCRdb's version includes in-frame clones alone and lacks a portion of them. The table records some 200,000 clones, approximately 90% of them present only once. Study-wide points: A rise in Spike-specific TCR breadth and depth followed two AZD1222 doses. Donors, mostly white British, included more females; clonal diversity was possibly underestimated.

Worth noting for this clone: Its antigen is not identified.

V trimming: 10 bases; J trimming: 7 bases; junction bases outside the gene matches: 13. The germline CDR1 and CDR2 sequences are ENHRY and SYGVKD. The CDR3 has 15 amino acids. The sequence came from an adult who received the AZD1222 COVID-19 vaccine. V usage is TRBV10-3 and J usage is TRBJ1-6; 7 bases align to TRBD1. The sequencing used peripheral blood, collected 28 days after the second AZD1222 dose. The CDR3 nucleotides read TGTGCCACCAAATCCTGGACAGGAGCCAATTCACCCCTCCACTTT. As protein: CATKSWTGANSPLHF.